Below are 23 T cell receptor beta chains sequenced from a single sample in a study of shared clonotypes between healthy human individuals. Sequenced by immunoSEQ multiplex PCR; TCRdb stores in-frame clones only, minus some. Among about 600,000 clones listed, less than 98% were seen once. The specimen sequenced was naive CD4+ T cells sorted from blood. Subset described: CD45RA+ positively selected. The receptors shown here come from a woman aged 30 to 39 in good health.

This clone was counted once. The V and J genes are TRBV10-1 and TRBJ1-1; D ambiguous. The germline V gene encodes CDR1 WNHNN and CDR2 SYGVQD (reference sequence). The CDR3 spans 18 residues. Trimming removed 9 bases at V and 3 bases at J, with 29 bases between. CDR3 sequence reads: CARSPHPLGSMSHTEAFF. Written as DNA, the CDR3 is TGCGCCAGATCGCCCCATCCCTTGGGTAGTATGTCCCACACTGAAGCTTTCTTT.

The J gene is TRBJ1-3, the V gene TRBV27; D perhaps matches TRBD1 (6 bases). Germline V gene sequence: CDR1 MNHEY, CDR2 SMNVEV (reference sequence). The CDR3 runs to 18 residues. The V end lost 6 bases, the J end lost 0 bases, and 21 bases lay between the germline ends. In DNA, the CDR3 is TGTGCCAGCAGACCGGGGGGCGCTGGGGGCCGCTCTGGAAACACCATATATTTT. Amino acids: CASRPGGAGGRSGNTIYF.

The chain couples TRBV4-1 to TRBJ2-7; 9 bases fit TRBD2. With 2 bases clipped from V and 4 bases from J, the junction kept 15 bases outside the gene matches. The CDR3 runs 18 residues. Germline CDR1 and CDR2: MGHRA and YSYEKL. The CDR3 loop is CASSQKGVAGVKLYEQYF. The CDR3 DNA follows: TGCGCCAGCAGCCAAAAAGGGGTAGCGGGAGTAAAATTGTACGAGCAGTACTTC.

This chain links TRBV29-1 with TRBJ2-2; tentatively, D is TRBD1 (6 bases). The CDR3 has 17 residues. Trimming left V 0 bases short and J 6 bases short, with 20 bases between. Germline CDR1 SQVTM, CDR2 ANQGSEA. The CDR3 sequence: CSVEEKGDETPAGELFF. For the CDR3, the DNA is TGCAGCGTTGAAGAAAAGGGGGATGAAACGCCCGCCGGGGAGCTGTTTTTT.

The CDR3 DNA sequence: TGCGCCAGCAGCCAAGTGTTGGTTAATGAAAAACTGTTTTTT. Protein: CASSQVLVNEKLFF. The chain is built from TRBV4-1 and TRBJ1-4; no definite D call. This CDR3 region has 14 residues. Germline loops: CDR1 MGHRA, CDR2 YSYEKL. With 1 base removed from V and 4 bases from J, the gap between germline ends came to 7 bases.

This clone showed up just once. This chain links TRBV18 with TRBJ2-3, with D possibly being TRBD2 (6 bases). The V and J ends lost 1 base and 6 bases respectively, with 14 bases between them. The germline CDR1 and CDR2 sequences are KGHSH and LQKENI. This CDR3 comprises 15 residues. The CDR3: CASSPLPGRSDTQYF. The CDR3 bases are TGTGCCAGCTCACCACTTCCCGGGAGATCGGATACGCAGTATTTT.

The rearrangement joins TRBV18 to TRBJ2-1, with 7 positions matching TRBD1. The junction had 5 bases not matched to a gene; V was cut back by 3 bases and J by 3 bases. CDR3 length: 15 residues. Germline V lookup: CDR1 KGHSH, CDR2 LQKENI. CDR3 nucleotide sequence: TGTGCCAGCTCACCTAGGACAGGCGGCTACAATGAGCAGTTCTTC. It translates to CASSPRTGGYNEQFF.

V is TRBV28 and J is TRBJ1-6; D uncertain. Germline CDR1 MDHEN, CDR2 SYDVKM. The CDR3 contains 15 residues. Trimming stripped 6 bases from V and 10 bases from J, with 19 bases between. The CDR3 nucleotides read TGTGCCAGCAGACCGAGCTCGGGGTCTGGGTCACCCCTCCACTTT. Translated: CASRPSSGSGSPLHF. Full variable domain (rest looked up from reference TRBV28 and TRBJ1-6): DVKVTQSSRYLVKRTGEKVFLECVQDMDHENMFWYRQDPGLGLRLIYFSYDVKMKEKGDIPEGYSVSREKKERFSLILESASTNQTSMYLCASRPSSGSGSPLHFGNGTRLTVT.

This clone was recorded only once. The chain has TRBV29-1 and TRBJ2-7; D not resolved. The CDR3 sequence is 14 residues long. V was pared by 5 bases and J by 0 bases, with 14 bases between. Germline CDR1 SQVTM, CDR2 ANQGSEA. The CDR3 reads CSVKRVAGSYEQYF. The CDR3 bases are TGCAGCGTTAAAAGAGTTGCCGGCTCCTACGAGCAGTACTTC.

The J gene is TRBJ2-4, the V gene TRBV4-1; 10 bases line up with TRBD2. Trimming cost V 1 base and J 4 bases; bases outside gene matches: 4. The CDR3 extends over 16 amino acids. Germline CDR1 and CDR2: MGHRA and YSYEKL. The CDR3 sequence: CASSQVPAGGKNIQYF. For the CDR3, the DNA is TGCGCCAGCAGCCAAGTCCCAGCGGGAGGGAAAAACATTCAGTACTTC.

The V gene is TRBV18, the J gene TRBJ2-7; D is possibly TRBD2 (7 bases). This CDR3 comprises 14 residues. Germline-derived CDR1 and CDR2 are KGHSH and LQKENI. Trimming took 3 bases from V and 5 from J, leaving 14 bases between them. The CDR3 sequence: CASSPDQGTNEQYF. In DNA form, the CDR3 reads TGTGCCAGCTCACCTGATCAGGGGACTAACGAGCAGTACTTC.

This chain joins TRBV19 and TRBJ2-5; D unclear. TRBJ2-7 matches the DNA end more closely, so the J call is doubtful. This CDR3 contains 13 residues. Germline V gene lookup returns CDR1 LNHDA and CDR2 SQIVND (reference sequence). The CDR3 nucleotides read TGTGCCAGTAGTATAGAGCGAGGTTACGAGCAGTACTTC. Amino acid sequence: CASSIERGYEQYF.

This chain joins TRBV28 and TRBJ1-3; perhaps TRBD1 as D (5 bases). CDR3 length: 13 amino acids. From germline, CDR1 is MDHEN and CDR2 SYDVKM. Trimming removed 7 bases at V and 8 bases at J, with 15 bases between. The CDR3 DNA reads TGTGCCAGCACCGGGAAGGGGAGGGACACCATATATTTT. Translated, it gives CASTGKGRDTIYF.

This clone appeared a single time. In DNA, the CDR3 is TGTGCCAGCAGCGCCTATTCCGGGACTAGGCCCGGGCAGTTCTTC. It is translated as CASSAYSGTRPGQFF. This chain uses TRBV9 with TRBJ2-1; TRBD2 matches 8 bases. The CDR3 has 15 amino acids. Germline V lookup: CDR1 SGDLS, CDR2 YYNGEE. V lost 3 bases, J lost 12 bases, and 14 bases stayed unmatched.

This chain joins TRBV7-9 and TRBJ2-7; possible D gene TRBD2, 6 bases. Germline lookup yields CDR1 SEHNR and CDR2 FQNEAQ (reference sequence). The germline V and J ends were trimmed by 7 bases and 0 bases, with 16 bases remaining between them. The CDR3 loop spans 15 amino acids. The CDR3 DNA reads as TGTGCCAGCACCTCGTACGGGCGGGACTCCTACGAGCAGTACTTC. This translates into CASTSYGRDSYEQYF.

V gene TRBV28 combines with J gene TRBJ1-3; D is perhaps TRBD1 (5 bases). Germline CDR1 is MDHEN and CDR2 is SYDVKM. The CDR3 has 16 amino acids. V was cut by 3 bases and J by 0 bases, with 12 bases left in between. CDR3 bases: TGTGCCAGCAGTTTTACCAGGGCCTCCTCTGGAAACACCATATATTTT. It translates to CASSFTRASSGNTIYF. The variable domain in full, completed from reference TRBV28 and TRBJ1-3, reads DVKVTQSSRYLVKRTGEKVFLECVQDMDHENMFWYRQDPGLGLRLIYFSYDVKMKEKGDIPEGYSVSREKKERFSLILESASTNQTSMYLCASSFTRASSGNTIYFGEGSWLTVV.

This CDR3 reads CASSTLWTSGRLNEQFF. The CDR3, as DNA: TGTGCCAGCAGCACCCTGTGGACTAGCGGGAGGTTAAATGAGCAGTTCTTC. The rearrangement uses TRBV7-9 and TRBJ2-1; 14 bases align to TRBD2. CDR3 size: 17 residues. Germline V gives CDR1 SEHNR, CDR2 FQNEAQ (reference sequence). Germline trimming cut 5 bases from V and 7 bases from J; bases unmatched to any gene: 10. Based on the CDR3 plus reference TRBV7-9 and TRBJ2-1, the full variable domain is DTGVSQNPRHKITKRGQNVTFRCDPISEHNRLYWYRQTLGQGPEFLTYFQNEAQLEKSRLLSDRFSAERPKGSFSTLEIQRTEQGDSAMYLCASSTLWTSGRLNEQFFGPGTRLTVL.

J is TRBJ2-7 and V is TRBV18; D not resolved. Germline V CDR1 and CDR2: KGHSH, LQKENI. Trimming removed 9 bases at V and 1 base at J, with 13 bases between. CDR3 length equals 13 residues. The CDR3 protein is CASQPPSSYEQYF. For the CDR3, the DNA is TGTGCCAGTCAACCACCCTCATCCTACGAGCAGTACTTC.

This rearrangement joins TRBV15 to TRBJ1-1; D not resolved. Trimming removed 3 bases from V and 5 bases from J, with 10 bases in between. Germline loops: CDR1 LNHNV, CDR2 YYDKDF (reference sequence). The length of the CDR3 is 13 residues. CDR3: CATSSGLGTEAFF. Written as DNA, the CDR3 is TGTGCCACCAGCAGTGGTCTAGGTACTGAAGCTTTCTTT.

This chain links TRBV5-1 with TRBJ1-5; the D is unclear. V was trimmed by 4 bases and J by 3 bases, leaving 11 bases between them. Germline-derived CDR1 and CDR2 are SGHRS and YFSETQ. The CDR3 covers 14 residues. The CDR3 nucleotides are TGCGCCAGCAGCCAGGACGGCCTCAATCAGCCCCAGCATTTT. This translates into CASSQDGLNQPQHF.

V gene TRBV28 combines with J gene TRBJ2-7, with 9 bases fitting TRBD2. The CDR3 consists of 13 residues. In germline, CDR1 is MDHEN, CDR2 SYDVKM. Germline trimming cut 6 bases from V and 3 bases from J; bases unmatched to any gene: 3. Here the CDR3 DNA reads TGTGCCAGCAGCCGAGCGGGAGGCTACGAGCAGTACTTC. Residues: CASSRAGGYEQYF.

V and J are TRBV11-2 and TRBJ2-7, with 8 bases fitting TRBD1. The CDR3 consists of 14 residues. From germline, CDR1 is SGHAT and CDR2 FQNNGV. V gave up 6 bases and J gave up 1 base; unmatched junction bases: 5. The CDR3: CASRPTGGSYEQYF. For the CDR3, the DNA is TGTGCCAGCAGACCAACAGGGGGGTCCTACGAGCAGTACTTC.

The chain links TRBV18 to TRBJ1-2, with D hard to call. The CDR3 consists of 14 residues. Germline CDR1 and CDR2: KGHSH and LQKENI. V was pared by 3 bases and J by 8 bases, with 16 bases between. CDR3 sequence reads: CASSPPASPKGYTF. CDR3 sequence (DNA): TGTGCCAGCTCACCTCCAGCCAGCCCAAAGGGCTACACCTTC.